A selection of T cell receptor beta chains follows, all from one sample in a study of shared clonotypes between healthy human individuals. Sequencing was performed with immunoSEQ multiplex PCR; in TCRdb, only in-frame clones are kept and a portion is missing. Of some 2,000,000 clones in the sample, over 85% are singletons; the top ten hold more than 0.1%. Sequences were obtained from naive CD4+ T cells sorted from blood. Receptors originate from a man aged 18 to 29 in good health. Each CDR3 is given with its conserved first and last residue. The order of the fields is D gene, J gene, clone size, V gene, CDR3 DNA, CDR3 protein. D genes are given only for firm matches. The size entry is marked missing in some rows and otherwise reads once, few, many or a size class.

d_call: NA; j_call: TRBJ2-2; clone_size: NA; v_call: TRBV30; cdr3_nt: TGTGCCGGCCCCGGGGGCGTGGGGGAGCTGTTTTTT; cdr3_aa: CAGPGGVGELFF
d_call: NA; j_call: TRBJ2-7; clone_size: NA; v_call: TRBV12-5; cdr3_nt: TGTGCTAGTGGTTTGGCTTACGAGCAGTACTTC; cdr3_aa: CASGLAYEQYF
d_call: NA; j_call: TRBJ1-1; clone_size: NA; v_call: TRBV1; cdr3_nt: TGCACCAGCAGCCATGAAAGGGACAGGAGGAACACTGAAGCTTTCTTT; cdr3_aa: CTSSHERDRRNTEAFF
d_call: TRBD1; j_call: TRBJ2-7; clone_size: NA; v_call: TRBV18; cdr3_nt: TGTGCCAGCTCACAGGGGGCGGGTGGAGCCTACGAGCAGTACTTC; cdr3_aa: CASSQGAGGAYEQYF
d_call: TRBD1; j_call: TRBJ2-5; clone_size: NA; v_call: TRBV5-1; cdr3_nt: TGCGCCAGCAGTCCCCAGACAGGGGCTGTGGAGACCCAGTACTTC; cdr3_aa: CASSPQTGAVETQYF
d_call: TRBD1; j_call: TRBJ2-7; clone_size: NA; v_call: TRBV5-1; cdr3_nt: TGCGCCAGCAGCTCCGGGACAGGTCGATACGAGCAGTACTTC; cdr3_aa: CASSSGTGRYEQYF
d_call: NA; j_call: TRBJ1-2; clone_size: NA; v_call: TRBV28; cdr3_nt: TGTGCCAGCAGTTCCGAGACCACCTATGGCTACACCTTC; cdr3_aa: CASSSETTYGYTF
d_call: NA; j_call: TRBJ1-3; clone_size: few; v_call: TRBV10-3; cdr3_nt: TGTGCCATCAGTGACGGAAACACCATATATTTT; cdr3_aa: CAISDGNTIYF
d_call: TRBD1; j_call: TRBJ1-3; clone_size: once; v_call: TRBV10-3; cdr3_nt: TGTGCCACCCATAAGGGACAGACATACTCTGGAAACACCATATATTTT; cdr3_aa: CATHKGQTYSGNTIYF
d_call: TRBD2; j_call: TRBJ2-3; clone_size: NA; v_call: TRBV2; cdr3_nt: TGTGCCAGCAGGGACGGACTAGCGGGAGGCACAGATACGCAGTATTTT; cdr3_aa: CASRDGLAGGTDTQYF
d_call: NA; j_call: TRBJ2-2; clone_size: NA; v_call: TRBV9; cdr3_nt: TGTGCCAGCAGCGTAGATACCTTCACCGGGGAGCTGTTTTTT; cdr3_aa: CASSVDTFTGELFF
d_call: NA; j_call: TRBJ2-7; clone_size: NA; v_call: TRBV28; cdr3_nt: TGTGCCAGCAGTTCCAGAGGATCCTACGAGCAGTACTTC; cdr3_aa: CASSSRGSYEQYF
d_call: NA; j_call: TRBJ1-2; clone_size: NA; v_call: TRBV28; cdr3_nt: TGTGCCAGCAGTTTAATCGGGGGGCACCATGGCTACACCTTC; cdr3_aa: CASSLIGGHHGYTF
d_call: NA; j_call: TRBJ1-1; clone_size: NA; v_call: TRBV19; cdr3_nt: TGTGCCAGTAGATCGACAGGATCCCTTAACACTGAAGCTTTCTTT; cdr3_aa: CASRSTGSLNTEAFF
d_call: NA; j_call: TRBJ2-4; clone_size: NA; v_call: TRBV7-2; cdr3_nt: TGTGCCAGCAGCCGCAGCTGGGACGCGTACATTCAGTACTTC; cdr3_aa: CASSRSWDAYIQYF
d_call: NA; j_call: TRBJ1-6; clone_size: NA; v_call: TRBV12-1; cdr3_nt: TGTGCCAGCAGCCCTTCATCGACAGGGCAGGAGAATCATTCACCCCTCCACTTT; cdr3_aa: CASSPSSTGQENHSPLHF
d_call: TRBD2; j_call: TRBJ2-5; clone_size: NA; v_call: TRBV5-1; cdr3_nt: TGCGCCAGCAGCTTGACGGGAGGGTCTGAAGAGACCCAGTACTTC; cdr3_aa: CASSLTGGSEETQYF
d_call: TRBD2; j_call: TRBJ2-3; clone_size: once; v_call: TRBV7-2; cdr3_nt: TGTGCCAGCAGCTTGGGTCCTAGCGGGAGGACAGATACGCAGTATTTT; cdr3_aa: CASSLGPSGRTDTQYF
d_call: TRBD1; j_call: TRBJ1-2; clone_size: NA; v_call: TRBV7-9; cdr3_nt: TGTGCCAGCAGCCCAAGGGACAGGGACTATGGCTACACCTTC; cdr3_aa: CASSPRDRDYGYTF